Reported below is one TCR beta chain. Its matching antigen is unknown. A single base separates this from a much larger clone, so it may be a read error. This record comes from a study of blood T cells in healthy people across ages. The study, taken as a whole, reports: Among T cells, TCR beta diversity per million cells dropped roughly linearly as age rose. The study found TCR beta diversity correlated strongly with naive T cell percentage.

The CDR3 has 15 residues. Germline CDR1 and CDR2: MGHDK and SYGVNS. The authors ran a second PCR of roughly 6 to 12 cycles using a sample-barcoded 5' primer and a J-beta primer mix. With 12 random nucleotides, a template-switch adaptor tagged each individual cDNA molecule. TCRdb processed the 5' RACE reads anew with MiXCR; each CDR3 protein has one entry. The sample shows hundreds of thousands of distinct CDR3 sequences, 35% to 50% of them seen only once. V usage is TRBV25-1 and J usage is TRBJ2-3; tentative D call: TRBD1 (8 bases). This receptor was taken from an elderly man in good health. The sequenced sample consisted of blood. CDR3 protein: CTSSQQGGGTDTQYF. DNA of the CDR3: TGTACCAGCAGCCAACAGGGGGGGGGCACAGATACGCAGTATTTT.